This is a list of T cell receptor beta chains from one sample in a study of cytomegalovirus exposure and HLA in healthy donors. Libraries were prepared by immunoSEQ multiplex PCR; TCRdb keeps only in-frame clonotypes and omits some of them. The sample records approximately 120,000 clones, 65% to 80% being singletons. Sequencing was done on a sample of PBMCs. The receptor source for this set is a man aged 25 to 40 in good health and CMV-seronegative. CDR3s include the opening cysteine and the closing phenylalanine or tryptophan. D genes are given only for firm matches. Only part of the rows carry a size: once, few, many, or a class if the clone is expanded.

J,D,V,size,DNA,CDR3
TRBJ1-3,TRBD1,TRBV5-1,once,TGCGCCAGCAGCTTGAAGGCAGGGGGATCTGGAAACACCATATATTTT,CASSLKAGGSGNTIYF
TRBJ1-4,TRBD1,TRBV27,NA,TGTGCCAGTTCCCGGGACAGAACTAATGAAAAACTGTTTTTT,CASSRDRTNEKLFF
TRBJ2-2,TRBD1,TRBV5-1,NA,TGCGCCAGCGGGACAGCCACCGGGGAGCTGTTTTTT,CASGTATGELFF
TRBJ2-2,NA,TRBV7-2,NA,TGTGCCAGCAGCTTAGTTATGTTAGGGGTTGACACCGGGGAGCTGTTTTTT,CASSLVMLGVDTGELFF
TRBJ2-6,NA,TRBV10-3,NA,TGTGCCATCAGGGGAGGACCTGCTCGCGATGGGGCCAACGTCCTGACTTTC,CAIRGGPARDGANVLTF
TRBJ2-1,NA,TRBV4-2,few,TGTGCCAGCAGCCGAACCCTAGAGGCTATCGATGAGCAGTTCTTC,CASSRTLEAIDEQFF
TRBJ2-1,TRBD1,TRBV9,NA,TGTGCCAGCACCTACCGGGGGACAGGGTACAATGAGCAGTTCTTC,CASTYRGTGYNEQFF
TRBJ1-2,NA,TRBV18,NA,TGTGCCAGCTCACCACGGGGTGAGGGTGGCTACACCTTC,CASSPRGEGGYTF
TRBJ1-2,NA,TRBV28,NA,TGTGCCAGCAGCCAAGAAAGGGGGATTGTGGATGGCTACACCTTC,CASSQERGIVDGYTF
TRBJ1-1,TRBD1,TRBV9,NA,TGTGCCAGCAGCGTAGGCCCCGACAGGGATGCTGAAGCTTTCTTT,CASSVGPDRDAEAFF
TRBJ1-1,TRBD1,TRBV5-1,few,TGCGCCAGCAGCCTGGGACAGGGGGCCGGGAACACTGAAGCTTTCTTT,CASSLGQGAGNTEAFF
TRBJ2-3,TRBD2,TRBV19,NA,TGTGCCAGTAGTATCTCCAGGACTAGCTCAGAGCCAGATACGCAGTATTTT,CASSISRTSSEPDTQYF
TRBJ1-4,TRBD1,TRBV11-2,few,TGTGCCAGCAGCGCCTTGACAGGGTCGGGTGAAAAACTGTTTTTT,CASSALTGSGEKLFF
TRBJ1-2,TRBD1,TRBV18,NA,TGTGCCAGCTCACCCAGGACAGGTGAACCCTATGGCTACACCTTC,CASSPRTGEPYGYTF
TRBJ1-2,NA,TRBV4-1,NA,TGCGCCAGCAGCCAAGAAGACCACTATCGGGGCTATGGCTACACCTTC,CASSQEDHYRGYGYTF
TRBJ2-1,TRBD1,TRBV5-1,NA,TGCGCCAGCAGCTTGGCGGGCCAGGGGGTTCCCTACAATGAGCAGTTCTTC,CASSLAGQGVPYNEQFF